A single sample gave rise to the 22 T cell receptor beta chains below, sequenced in a study of blood T cell repertoires in COVID-19 (dated by TCRdb to 2019 to 2021). Preparation of the library involved the immunoSEQ multiplex PCR assay. The table comes from immuneACCESS by way of TCRdb, which keeps in-frame sequences with V and J called. Part of the clones is missing from these tables; in studies checked, under half for an unresolved V gene and the rest for unknown reasons. The sample profile shows nearly 250,000 clones; about 82% of them were found once. The biggest ten clones account for 2% to 2.5% of the sample. The sample comprised PBMCs or T cells enriched from blood (not recorded which). Source of these receptors: a woman between 45 and 65 years old who had recovered from COVID-19.

The CDR3 protein is CASRREGGRGNSPLHF. In DNA form, the CDR3 reads TGTGCCAGCCGACGAGAGGGGGGCAGGGGGAATTCACCCCTCCACTTT. V usage is TRBV2 and J usage is TRBJ1-6; 7 nucleotides agree with TRBD1. Germline values: CDR1 SNHLY, CDR2 FYNNEI. The CDR3 totals 16 residues. V trimming: 8 bases; J trimming: 7 bases; junction bases outside the gene matches: 14.

V and J are TRBV6-5 and TRBJ1-5, with 9 bases that match TRBD1. This CDR3 contains 14 residues. Germline V CDR1 and CDR2: MNHEY, SVGAGI. V shed 5 bases and J 7 bases; nucleotides not matched to a gene: 6. The CDR3, as DNA: TGTGCCAGCAGTAAACAGGGGGCCTGGCAGCCCCAGCATTTT. It encodes CASSKQGAWQPQHF.

The sample holds one count of this clone. The chain employs TRBV30 and TRBJ2-2; 13 bases map to TRBD2. Looked up from germline, CDR1 is GTSNPN and CDR2 is SVGIG (reference sequence). V was clipped by 3 bases and J by 3 bases; unmatched bases: 7. There are 17 residues in the CDR3. In DNA, the CDR3 is TGTGCCTGGAGAGACCCGACTAGCGGGAGGTACACCGGGGAGCTGTTTTTT. Translating it yields CAWRDPTSGRYTGELFF.

The chain couples TRBV19 to TRBJ2-7; 8 bases are a match to TRBD2. Looked up from germline, CDR1 is LNHDA and CDR2 is SQIVND (reference sequence). CDR3 length: 15 amino acids. Germline trimming cut 4 bases from V and 2 bases from J; bases unmatched to any gene: 7. CDR3 sequence: CASSRGGLATYEQYF. The CDR3 nucleotides are TGTGCCAGTAGTAGAGGAGGACTAGCCACCTACGAGCAGTACTTC.

This sequence joins TRBV3-1 (or the pseudogene TRBV3-2) and TRBJ2-3, with TRBD1 matching over 8 bases. Unmatched junction bases numbered 11, after V lost 4 bases and J lost 5 bases. The CDR3 loop spans 16 amino acids. The germline gives CDR1 LGHDT, CDR2 YNNKEL (reference sequence). CDR3 DNA: TGTGCCAGCAGCCTTCGGACAGGGAGCGTAAGAGATACGCAGTATTTT. It codes for CASSLRTGSVRDTQYF.

A single count supports this clone. This chain connects TRBV19 to TRBJ2-7; 9 bases agree with TRBD2. Per the germline V gene, CDR1 is LNHDA and CDR2 is SQIVND (reference sequence). The V gene end was trimmed by 7 bases and the J gene end by 3 bases; junction bases not matched to a gene: 10. The CDR3 covers 15 residues. The CDR3 protein is CASTSGAGGVYEQYF. The CDR3 DNA is TGTGCCAGTACCTCCGGTGCGGGAGGGGTCTACGAGCAGTACTTC.

This clone was seen just once. The V gene is TRBV3-1 (or the pseudogene TRBV3-2), the J gene TRBJ2-5; 14 bases are a match to TRBD2. The CDR3 totals 17 residues. CDR1 is LGHDT and CDR2 is YNNKEL in the germline V gene (reference sequence). The junction had 9 bases not matched to a gene; V was cut back by 4 bases and J by 5 bases. The chain's CDR3 is CASSRTRLAGGRETQYF. As DNA, the CDR3 is TGTGCCAGCAGCCGGACCAGACTAGCGGGAGGGAGGGAGACCCAGTACTTC.

The rearrangement joins TRBV25-1 to TRBJ1-1; 7 nucleotides match TRBD1. The CDR3 consists of 16 residues. J gave up 0 bases and V 4 bases, and 8 bases lay outside the gene matches. Germline loops: CDR1 MGHDK, CDR2 SYGVNS. CDR3 loop: CASSARDRGLNTEAFF. CDR3 DNA: TGTGCCAGCAGTGCTAGGGATAGGGGGCTGAACACTGAAGCTTTCTTT.

The J gene is TRBJ1-2, the V gene TRBV4-3; D uncertain. Trimming left V 1 base short and J 1 base short, with 7 bases between. This CDR3 comprises 14 residues. Germline CDR1 reads LGHNA; CDR2 reads YSLEER. CDR3 DNA sequence: TGCGCCAGCAGCCAAGGACGGGTTAACTATGGCTACACCTTC. It is translated as CASSQGRVNYGYTF.

The V gene is TRBV28, the J gene TRBJ1-1, with D tentatively TRBD1 (5 bases). Germline V gene lookup returns CDR1 MDHEN and CDR2 SYDVKM. Trimming cost V 7 bases and J 0 bases, with 12 bases left between them. The CDR3 runs to 14 residues. DNA of the CDR3: TGTGCCAGCAACCGACAGCTAGTGAACACTGAAGCTTTCTTT. The encoded protein is CASNRQLVNTEAFF.

This clone was seen a handful of times. The rearrangement links TRBV6-5 to TRBJ1-1; the match to TRBD1 covers 8 bases. CDR3 length equals 14 residues. In germline, CDR1 is MNHEY, CDR2 SVGAGI. V was clipped by 6 bases and J by 1 base; unmatched bases: 4. The chain's CDR3 is CASRDRGGNTEAFF. The CDR3 DNA sequence: TGTGCCAGCAGAGACAGGGGTGGGAACACTGAAGCTTTCTTT.

V is TRBV28 and J is TRBJ2-2; D may be TRBD1 (6 bases). Germline CDR1 MDHEN, CDR2 SYDVKM. V was trimmed by 11 bases and J by 0 bases, leaving 10 bases between them. The CDR3 extends over 13 amino acids. In DNA, the CDR3 is TGTGCCGCCAGGACAGCGAACACCGGGGAGCTGTTTTTT. Residues: CAARTANTGELFF.

The V and J genes are TRBV30 and TRBJ2-7, with D perhaps matching TRBD2 (5 bases). V lost 0 bases, J lost 5 bases, and 14 bases lay in between. Germline CDR1 and CDR2: GTSNPN and SVGIG (reference sequence). The CDR3 has 14 amino acids. This CDR3 is CAWSVLGWRNEQYF. CDR3 nucleotide sequence: TGTGCCTGGAGTGTACTGGGGTGGAGGAACGAGCAGTACTTC.

In this sample, this clone turned up a few times. This chain connects TRBV7-9 to TRBJ2-7; 8 bases are a match to TRBD1. V dropped 4 bases and J dropped 1; count of bases not matched to a gene: 6. Germline loops: CDR1 SEHNR, CDR2 FQNEAQ (reference sequence). This CDR3 comprises 15 residues. The CDR3 DNA sequence: TGTGCCAGCAGCTCCAGACAGGGGAGGTCCTACGAGCAGTACTTC. Translation gives CASSSRQGRSYEQYF.

The chain links TRBV7-6 to TRBJ1-1, with 9 bases identical to TRBD1. CDR3 length: 16 amino acids. V lost 2 bases and J lost 0; bases outside the gene matches: 4. Germline CDR1 SGHVS, CDR2 FNYEAQ. The CDR3 DNA follows: TGTGCCAGCAGCTTACAGGACAGGGGCATGAACACTGAAGCTTTCTTT. It translates to CASSLQDRGMNTEAFF.

Written as DNA, the CDR3 is TGCGCCAGCAGCCAAGTAGTCCGCTACGAGCAGTACTTC. This gives the protein CASSQVVRYEQYF. The chain joins TRBV4-1 to TRBJ2-7; D gene unclear. Trimming took off 1 base at V and 3 bases at J, with 7 bases between the two ends. This CDR3 is 13 amino acids long. Germline assignment: CDR1 MGHRA and CDR2 YSYEKL.

The CDR3 DNA follows: TGTGCCAGCAGCCAGGGCATGGGCACAGATACGCAGTATTTT. It is translated as CASSQGMGTDTQYF. This chain links TRBV6-5 with TRBJ2-3, with D tentatively TRBD1 (5 bases). Looked up from germline, CDR1 is MNHEY and CDR2 is SVGAGI. CDR3 length equals 14 residues. Between the trimmed V and J ends, which lost 6 bases and 1 base, there was a span of 11 bases.

This clone showed up just once. The rearrangement links TRBV7-8 to TRBJ1-2; 8 nucleotides match TRBD1. V trimming: 5 bases; J trimming: 8 bases; junction bases outside the gene matches: 13. This CDR3 has 15 residues. CDR1 SGHVS and CDR2 FQNEAQ come from the germline V gene. Written as DNA, the CDR3 is TGTGCCAGCAGCCCTGAGACAGGGGCGTCGCTAGGCTACACCTTC. As protein: CASSPETGASLGYTF.

CDR3 sequence reads: CASSPGTSGGETQYF. Here the CDR3 DNA reads TGTGCCAGCAGCCCAGGGACTAGCGGGGGAGAGACCCAGTACTTC. The chain links TRBV11-3 to TRBJ2-5, with 14 positions matching TRBD2. This CDR3 contains 15 residues. The ends lost 5 bases at V and 4 bases at J; junction bases unmatched: 3. Germline V CDR1 and CDR2: SGHNT, YENEEA.

In this sample, this clone turned up once. The gene calls are TRBV12-3 or TRBV12-4 and TRBJ2-6; D unclear. This CDR3 has 13 residues. The V end was cut by 6 bases, the J end by 1 base, with 4 bases between. The CDR3 region has the DNA TGTGCCAGCAGGACTTCTGGGGCCAACGTCCTGACTTTC. This gives the protein CASRTSGANVLTF.

V and J are TRBV24-1 and TRBJ2-2; 7 bases line up with TRBD2. The germline gives CDR1 KGHDR, CDR2 SFDVKD. The CDR3 runs to 16 residues. V was clipped by 4 bases and J by 1 base; unmatched bases: 5. This CDR3 reads CATSESGLQNTGELFF. The CDR3 nucleotides read TGTGCCACCAGTGAGTCGGGACTACAGAACACCGGGGAGCTGTTTTTT.

The chain couples TRBV11-3 to TRBJ2-3, with TRBD2 as a possible D gene (6 bases). The V end lost 5 bases, the J end lost 2 bases, and 20 bases lay between the germline ends. Per the germline V gene, CDR1 is SGHNT and CDR2 is YENEEA. There are 17 residues in the CDR3. CDR3 residues: CASSPGGWEANTDTQYF. DNA for the CDR3: TGTGCCAGCAGCCCTGGCGGGTGGGAGGCTAACACAGATACGCAGTATTTT.